The rows below give T cell receptor beta chains drawn from one sample of a study of shared clonotypes between healthy human individuals. The table came from immunoSEQ multiplex PCR; TCRdb's copy has only in-frame clones and leaves some out. Among roughly 2,300,000 clones listed, around 93% were seen once. Sequencing was carried out using naive CD4+ T cells from PBMCs. These receptors originate from a man younger than 30 in good health. Some clones in this sample may be carry-over from other donors' samples. Each CDR3 is given with its conserved first and last residue. A D gene is named only where the DNA matches it firmly. Expanded clones get a size class; other rows say once, few or many, or leave the size out.

d_call: NA
clone_size: NA
v_call: TRBV6-5
j_call: TRBJ2-3
cdr3_nt: TGTGCCAGCAGTGCAACTTGGGATACGCAGTATTTT
cdr3_aa: CASSATWDTQYF

d_call: NA
clone_size: NA
v_call: TRBV5-1
j_call: TRBJ2-7
cdr3_nt: TGCGCCAGCAGCTTGAAACAGGGCCCCTACGAGCAGTACTTC
cdr3_aa: CASSLKQGPYEQYF

d_call: NA
clone_size: NA
v_call: TRBV18
j_call: TRBJ2-1
cdr3_nt: TGTGCCAGCTCACGGTCAGGGGACGGACCAAGAGGTGAGCAGTTCTTC
cdr3_aa: CASSRSGDGPRGEQFF

d_call: TRBD1
clone_size: NA
v_call: TRBV7-6
j_call: TRBJ2-7
cdr3_nt: TGTGCCAGCAGCCTCTATTCGTCCGGGCAGGGGGACTACGAGCAGTACTTC
cdr3_aa: CASSLYSSGQGDYEQYF

d_call: TRBD1
clone_size: once
v_call: TRBV28
j_call: TRBJ2-2
cdr3_nt: TGTGCCAGCAGTAAGTTCACAGGGGTGGACACCGGGGAGCTGTTTTTT
cdr3_aa: CASSKFTGVDTGELFF

d_call: NA
clone_size: NA
v_call: TRBV5-1
j_call: TRBJ2-5
cdr3_nt: TGCGCCAGCAGCTTGGGCCTGACCGGGGGGACCCAGTACTTC
cdr3_aa: CASSLGLTGGTQYF

d_call: TRBD1
clone_size: NA
v_call: TRBV13
j_call: TRBJ2-1
cdr3_nt: TGTGCCAGCAGCCTAAACCGGGACAGGGACAATGAGCAGTTCTTC
cdr3_aa: CASSLNRDRDNEQFF

d_call: NA
clone_size: once
v_call: TRBV5-1
j_call: TRBJ2-1
cdr3_nt: TGCGCCAGCACTCTAGGGATCCACAATGAGCAGTTCTTC
cdr3_aa: CASTLGIHNEQFF

d_call: TRBD2
clone_size: NA
v_call: TRBV19
j_call: TRBJ2-1
cdr3_nt: TGTGCCAGTTCCGACACCGGGACTAGCGGGACTGAGCAGTTCTTC
cdr3_aa: CASSDTGTSGTEQFF

d_call: NA
clone_size: NA
v_call: TRBV7-2
j_call: TRBJ2-3
cdr3_nt: TGTGCCAGCAGACTCCAGGGGGGGAGCACAGATACGCAGTATTTT
cdr3_aa: CASRLQGGSTDTQYF

d_call: NA
clone_size: NA
v_call: TRBV9
j_call: TRBJ2-3
cdr3_nt: TGTGCCAGCAGCTCAAGACTAGGTAGCACAGATACGCAGTATTTT
cdr3_aa: CASSSRLGSTDTQYF

d_call: NA
clone_size: NA
v_call: TRBV6-6
j_call: TRBJ1-1
cdr3_nt: TGTGCCAGCAGAAGGAGCATGAACACTGAAGCTTTCTTT
cdr3_aa: CASRRSMNTEAFF

d_call: TRBD1
clone_size: NA
v_call: TRBV6-5
j_call: TRBJ1-1
cdr3_nt: TGTGCCAGCAGTTACTTCGACAGGGGTGAAGCTTTCTTT
cdr3_aa: CASSYFDRGEAFF

d_call: NA
clone_size: NA
v_call: TRBV28
j_call: TRBJ1-5
cdr3_nt: TGTGCCAGCAGCGGTGGGTCGGTGGGCAATCAGCCCCAGCATTTT
cdr3_aa: CASSGGSVGNQPQHF

d_call: TRBD1
clone_size: NA
v_call: TRBV5-1
j_call: TRBJ1-3
cdr3_nt: TGCGCCAGCAGCTTGGGGGACAGGGACAGAGACACCATATATTTT
cdr3_aa: CASSLGDRDRDTIYF

d_call: TRBD1
clone_size: NA
v_call: TRBV10-2
j_call: TRBJ1-2
cdr3_nt: TGCGCCAGCAGTGATTTTGGGACAGGGGCGCTAGCTAACTATGGCTACACCTTC
cdr3_aa: CASSDFGTGALANYGYTF

d_call: NA
clone_size: once
v_call: TRBV28
j_call: TRBJ2-7
cdr3_nt: TGTGCCAGCAGCCTGGGGGGCGGGAGTCGGGACGAGCAGTACTTC
cdr3_aa: CASSLGGGSRDEQYF

d_call: NA
clone_size: NA
v_call: TRBV9
j_call: TRBJ2-5
cdr3_nt: TGTGCCAGCACCCCCACGATCTTCCAAGAGACCCAGTACTTC
cdr3_aa: CASTPTIFQETQYF

d_call: NA
clone_size: once
v_call: TRBV14
j_call: TRBJ1-4
cdr3_nt: TGTGCCAGCAGCCATCTCGGGAGCTCGAATGAAAAACTGTTTTTT
cdr3_aa: CASSHLGSSNEKLFF

d_call: NA
clone_size: NA
v_call: TRBV5-4
j_call: TRBJ2-7
cdr3_nt: TGTGCCAGCAGCTTAGGTCTAGCAGTCGAGCAGTACTTC
cdr3_aa: CASSLGLAVEQYF

d_call: TRBD1
clone_size: NA
v_call: TRBV6-5
j_call: TRBJ2-5
cdr3_nt: TGTGCCAGCAGCCGGACAGGGTACTTAGAGACCCAGTACTTC
cdr3_aa: CASSRTGYLETQYF

d_call: TRBD2
clone_size: once
v_call: TRBV9
j_call: TRBJ2-1
cdr3_nt: TGTGCCAGCAGCGCGGCAGGGCGACTAGCGAATGAGCAGTTCTTC
cdr3_aa: CASSAAGRLANEQFF

d_call: TRBD1
clone_size: NA
v_call: TRBV5-6
j_call: TRBJ2-2
cdr3_nt: TGTGCCAGCAGCTTGGGACAGGGTACCGGGGAGCTGTTTTTT
cdr3_aa: CASSLGQGTGELFF

d_call: NA
clone_size: NA
v_call: TRBV6-6
j_call: TRBJ2-3
cdr3_nt: TGTGCCAGCAGTTATTTGCAGGATACGCAGTATTTT
cdr3_aa: CASSYLQDTQYF

d_call: NA
clone_size: NA
v_call: TRBV7-6
j_call: TRBJ2-2
cdr3_nt: TGTGCCAGCAGCTTAGCCCCGGGGTACACCGGGGAGCTGTTTTTT
cdr3_aa: CASSLAPGYTGELFF

d_call: NA
clone_size: NA
v_call: TRBV2
j_call: TRBJ2-7
cdr3_nt: TGTGCCAGCAGTGAAGCCTCCTACGAGCAGTACTTC
cdr3_aa: CASSEASYEQYF

d_call: NA
clone_size: NA
v_call: TRBV28
j_call: TRBJ1-2
cdr3_nt: TGTGCCAGCAGGATTCGGGACGGTGCCTATGGCTACACCTTC
cdr3_aa: CASRIRDGAYGYTF

d_call: NA
clone_size: NA
v_call: TRBV19
j_call: TRBJ2-4
cdr3_nt: TGTGCCAGTAGTACCTTTGCAGGGGACAAAAACATTCAGTACTTC
cdr3_aa: CASSTFAGDKNIQYF

d_call: NA
clone_size: NA
v_call: TRBV5-1
j_call: TRBJ2-7
cdr3_nt: TGCGCCAGCAGCTTGCCCCGGGGAGGTGATACCTACGAGCAGTACTTC
cdr3_aa: CASSLPRGGDTYEQYF

d_call: TRBD2
clone_size: NA
v_call: TRBV4-3
j_call: TRBJ2-1
cdr3_nt: TGCGCCAGCAGCCAAGACTTTCTAGCGGGAGGGCCAGGGGAGCAGTTCTTC
cdr3_aa: CASSQDFLAGGPGEQFF

d_call: TRBD2
clone_size: NA
v_call: TRBV5-1
j_call: TRBJ2-1
cdr3_nt: TGCGCCAGCAGCTTGGGTCCCGTCGGCGGGAGCGGGAATAATGAGCAGTTCTTC
cdr3_aa: CASSLGPVGGSGNNEQFF

d_call: NA
clone_size: NA
v_call: TRBV6-1
j_call: TRBJ1-5
cdr3_nt: TGTGCCAGCATCAAAGGAACTAGCAATCAGCCCCAGCATTTT
cdr3_aa: CASIKGTSNQPQHF

d_call: NA
clone_size: NA
v_call: TRBV4-2
j_call: TRBJ1-2
cdr3_nt: TGTGCCAGCAGCCAAGGAGCGGGGCGCTATGGCTACACCTTC
cdr3_aa: CASSQGAGRYGYTF

d_call: NA
clone_size: NA
v_call: TRBV5-8
j_call: TRBJ2-7
cdr3_nt: TGTGCCAGCAGCATACAGGGACCCTATACATTC
cdr3_aa: CASSIQGPYTF

d_call: NA
clone_size: NA
v_call: TRBV28
j_call: TRBJ1-4
cdr3_nt: TGTGCCAGCAGCCCGGGAGGGGTTAATGAAAAACTGTTTTTT
cdr3_aa: CASSPGGVNEKLFF

d_call: NA
clone_size: NA
v_call: TRBV5-1
j_call: TRBJ1-1
cdr3_nt: TGCGCCAGCAGCTTGGCATCCGATTTGAACACTGAAGCTTTCTTT
cdr3_aa: CASSLASDLNTEAFF

d_call: NA
clone_size: NA
v_call: TRBV7-3
j_call: TRBJ2-5
cdr3_nt: TGTGCCAGCAGCTTCGGGAGTGAGCGAGAGACCCAGTACTTC
cdr3_aa: CASSFGSERETQYF

d_call: NA
clone_size: NA
v_call: TRBV6-6
j_call: TRBJ2-2
cdr3_nt: TGTGCCAGCAGTTACTCGTACCAGCTGAACACCGGGGAGCTGTTTTTT
cdr3_aa: CASSYSYQLNTGELFF

d_call: TRBD2
clone_size: NA
v_call: TRBV4-3
j_call: TRBJ2-1
cdr3_nt: TGCGCCAGCAGCCAAGGTGGCCTAGCGGGAGGACTACTCTACAATGAGCAGTTCTTC
cdr3_aa: CASSQGGLAGGLLYNEQFF

d_call: TRBD1
clone_size: NA
v_call: TRBV5-1
j_call: TRBJ1-3
cdr3_nt: TGCGCCAGCAGCGCCGGGACAGGGGGCCCTGGAAACACCATATATTTT
cdr3_aa: CASSAGTGGPGNTIYF

d_call: TRBD2
clone_size: NA
v_call: TRBV7-6
j_call: TRBJ2-4
cdr3_nt: TGTGCCAGCAGCAAGGGACTAGCGGGAGGGGGTATTCAGTACTTC
cdr3_aa: CASSKGLAGGGIQYF

d_call: NA
clone_size: NA
v_call: TRBV27
j_call: TRBJ2-3
cdr3_nt: TGTGCCAGCAGTTTGAAACCCTCTACCGCGCAGTATTTT
cdr3_aa: CASSLKPSTAQYF

d_call: NA
clone_size: NA
v_call: TRBV11-2
j_call: TRBJ2-7
cdr3_nt: TGTGCCAGCAGCCGACAGAGTTCCTACGAGCAGTACTTC
cdr3_aa: CASSRQSSYEQYF

d_call: TRBD2
clone_size: NA
v_call: TRBV5-1
j_call: TRBJ2-2
cdr3_nt: TGCGCCAGCAGCTTGCCCAGAACCAGCGGGAGCCAAACCGGGGAGCTGTTTTTT
cdr3_aa: CASSLPRTSGSQTGELFF

d_call: NA
clone_size: NA
v_call: TRBV5-4
j_call: TRBJ2-3
cdr3_nt: TGTGCCAGCAGGGGGGGAATAGCTGGAGATACGCAGTATTTT
cdr3_aa: CASRGGIAGDTQYF

d_call: NA
clone_size: NA
v_call: TRBV5-4
j_call: TRBJ2-2
cdr3_nt: TGTGCCAGCAGCTTGTATACAACCGCGGGCACCGGGGAGCTGTTTTTT
cdr3_aa: CASSLYTTAGTGELFF

d_call: TRBD1
clone_size: NA
v_call: TRBV28
j_call: TRBJ2-7
cdr3_nt: TGTGCCAGCATCTCAGACAGGGCCTACGAGCAGTACTTC
cdr3_aa: CASISDRAYEQYF

d_call: NA
clone_size: NA
v_call: TRBV6-5
j_call: TRBJ2-1
cdr3_nt: TGTGCCAGCAGCCCCGGAGGGAAAGGCGCAGGGGAGCAGTTCTTC
cdr3_aa: CASSPGGKGAGEQFF